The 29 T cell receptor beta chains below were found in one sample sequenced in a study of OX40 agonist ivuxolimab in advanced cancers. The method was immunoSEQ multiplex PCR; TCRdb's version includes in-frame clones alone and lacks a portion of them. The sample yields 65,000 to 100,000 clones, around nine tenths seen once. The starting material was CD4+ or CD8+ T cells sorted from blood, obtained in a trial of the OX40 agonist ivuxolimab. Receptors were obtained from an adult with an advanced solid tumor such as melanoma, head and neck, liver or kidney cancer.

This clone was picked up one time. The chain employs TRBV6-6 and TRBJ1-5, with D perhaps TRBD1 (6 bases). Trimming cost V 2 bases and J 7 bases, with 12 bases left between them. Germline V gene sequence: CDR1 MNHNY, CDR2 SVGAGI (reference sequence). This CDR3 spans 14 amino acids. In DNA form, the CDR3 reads TGTGCCAGCAGTTACAGGAGGGGGGGCCAGCCCCAGCATTTT. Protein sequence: CASSYRRGGQPQHF.

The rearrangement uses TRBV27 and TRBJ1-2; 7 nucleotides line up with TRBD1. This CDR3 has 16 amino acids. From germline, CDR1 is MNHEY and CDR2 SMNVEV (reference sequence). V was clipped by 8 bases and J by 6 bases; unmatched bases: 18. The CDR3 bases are TGTGCCAGCTCCCGCTTCGGAGGAGGGGGCAAGCATGGCTACACCTTC. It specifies CASSRFGGGGKHGYTF.

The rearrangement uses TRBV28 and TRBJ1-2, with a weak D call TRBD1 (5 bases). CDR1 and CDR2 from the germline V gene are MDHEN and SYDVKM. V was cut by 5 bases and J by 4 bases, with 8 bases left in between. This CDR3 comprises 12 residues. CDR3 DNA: TGTGCCAGCAGTGGGGCTTCCTATGGCTACACCTTC. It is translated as CASSGASYGYTF.

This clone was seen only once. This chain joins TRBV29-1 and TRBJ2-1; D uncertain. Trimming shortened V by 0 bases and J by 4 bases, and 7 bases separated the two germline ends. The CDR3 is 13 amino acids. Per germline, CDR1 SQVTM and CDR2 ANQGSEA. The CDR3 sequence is CSVEETGYNEQFF. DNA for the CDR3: TGCAGCGTTGAAGAAACTGGTTACAATGAGCAGTTCTTC.

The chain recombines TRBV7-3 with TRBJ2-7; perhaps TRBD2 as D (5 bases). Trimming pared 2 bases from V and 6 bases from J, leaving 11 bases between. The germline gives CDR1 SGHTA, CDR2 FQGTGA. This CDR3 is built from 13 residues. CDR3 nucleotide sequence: TGTGCCAGCAGCTTACGCCCGGCGGGCGAGCAGTACTTC. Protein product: CASSLRPAGEQYF.

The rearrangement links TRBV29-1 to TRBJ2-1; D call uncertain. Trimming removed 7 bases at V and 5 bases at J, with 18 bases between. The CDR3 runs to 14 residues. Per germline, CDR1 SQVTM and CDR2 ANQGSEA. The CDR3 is CSARALGKHNEQFF. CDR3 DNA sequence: TGCAGCGCCCGAGCCCTAGGAAAACACAATGAGCAGTTCTTC.

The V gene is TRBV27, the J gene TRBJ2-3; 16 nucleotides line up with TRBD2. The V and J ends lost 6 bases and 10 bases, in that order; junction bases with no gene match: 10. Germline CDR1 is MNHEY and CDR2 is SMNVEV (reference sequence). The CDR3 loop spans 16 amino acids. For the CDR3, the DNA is TGTGCCAGCAGCCCGGGACTAGCGGGAGGGCCAGCTGCGCAGTATTTT. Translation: CASSPGLAGGPAAQYF.

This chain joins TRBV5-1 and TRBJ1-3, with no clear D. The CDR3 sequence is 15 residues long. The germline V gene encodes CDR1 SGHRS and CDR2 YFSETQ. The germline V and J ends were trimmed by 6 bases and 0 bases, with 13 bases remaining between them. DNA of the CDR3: TGCGCCAGCACACCGGACGGCCACTCTGGAAACACCATATATTTT. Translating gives CASTPDGHSGNTIYF.

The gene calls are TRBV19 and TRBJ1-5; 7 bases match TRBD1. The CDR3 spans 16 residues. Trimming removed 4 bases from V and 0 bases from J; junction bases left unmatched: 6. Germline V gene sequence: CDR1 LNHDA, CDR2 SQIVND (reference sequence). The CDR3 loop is CASSTQGGYSNQPQHF. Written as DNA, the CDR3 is TGTGCCAGTAGTACCCAGGGGGGTTATAGCAATCAGCCCCAGCATTTT.

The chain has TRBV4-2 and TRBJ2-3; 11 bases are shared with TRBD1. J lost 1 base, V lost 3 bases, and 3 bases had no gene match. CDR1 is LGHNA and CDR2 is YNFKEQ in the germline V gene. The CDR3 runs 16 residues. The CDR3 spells CASSQKGQGGTDTQYF. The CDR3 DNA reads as TGTGCCAGCAGCCAGAAGGGACAGGGGGGCACAGATACGCAGTATTTT.

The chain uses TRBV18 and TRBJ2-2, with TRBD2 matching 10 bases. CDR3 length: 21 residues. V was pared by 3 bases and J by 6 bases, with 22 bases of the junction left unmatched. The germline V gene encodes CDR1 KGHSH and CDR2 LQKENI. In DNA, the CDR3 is TGTGCCAGCTCACCCCAGACATTCGGACTAGCGGAGCCCTCGAGTGCCGGGGAGCTGTTTTTT. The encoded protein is CASSPQTFGLAEPSSAGELFF. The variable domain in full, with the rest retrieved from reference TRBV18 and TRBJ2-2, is NAGVMQNPRHLVRRRGQEARLRCSPMKGHSHVYWYRQLPEEGLKFMVYLQKENIIDESGMPKERFSAEFPKEGPSILRIQQVVRGDSAAYFCASSPQTFGLAEPSSAGELFFGEGSRLTVL.

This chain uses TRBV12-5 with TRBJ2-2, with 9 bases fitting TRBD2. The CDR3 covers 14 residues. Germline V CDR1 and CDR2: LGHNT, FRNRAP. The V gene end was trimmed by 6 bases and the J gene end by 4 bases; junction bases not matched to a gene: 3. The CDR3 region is CASGASGTTGELFF. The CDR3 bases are TGTGCTAGTGGCGCTAGCGGGACCACCGGGGAGCTGTTTTTT.

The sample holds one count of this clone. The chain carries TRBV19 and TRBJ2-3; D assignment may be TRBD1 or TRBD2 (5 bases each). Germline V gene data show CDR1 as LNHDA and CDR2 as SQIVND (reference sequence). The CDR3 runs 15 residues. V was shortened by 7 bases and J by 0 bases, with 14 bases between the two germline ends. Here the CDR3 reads CASNWGSGSTDTQYF. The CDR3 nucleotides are TGTGCCAGTAACTGGGGGTCAGGGAGCACAGATACGCAGTATTTT.

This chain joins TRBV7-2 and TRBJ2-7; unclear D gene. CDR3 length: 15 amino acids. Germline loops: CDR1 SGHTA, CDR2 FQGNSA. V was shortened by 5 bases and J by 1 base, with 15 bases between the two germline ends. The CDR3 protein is CASSRDQNPSYEQYF. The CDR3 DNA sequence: TGTGCCAGCAGCAGAGACCAAAACCCTTCCTACGAGCAGTACTTC. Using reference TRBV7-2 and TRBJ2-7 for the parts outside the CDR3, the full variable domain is GAGVSQSPSNKVTEKGKDVELRCDPISGHTALYWYRQSLGQGLEFLIYFQGNSAPDKSGLPSDRFSAERTGGSVSTLTIQRTQQEDSAVYLCASSRDQNPSYEQYFGPGTRLTVT.

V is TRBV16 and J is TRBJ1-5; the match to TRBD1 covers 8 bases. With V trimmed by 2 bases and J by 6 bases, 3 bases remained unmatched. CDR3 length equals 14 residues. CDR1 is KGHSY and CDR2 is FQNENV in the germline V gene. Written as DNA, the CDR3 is TGTGCCAGCAGCCAACGGACAGGGCCTCAGCCCCAGCATTTT. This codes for CASSQRTGPQPQHF. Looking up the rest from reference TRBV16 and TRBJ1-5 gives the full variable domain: GEEVAQTPKHLVRGEGQKAKLYCAPIKGHSYVFWYQQVLKNEFKFLISFQNENVFDETGMPKERFSAKCLPNSPCSLEIQATKLEDSAVYFCASSQRTGPQPQHFGDGTRLSIL.

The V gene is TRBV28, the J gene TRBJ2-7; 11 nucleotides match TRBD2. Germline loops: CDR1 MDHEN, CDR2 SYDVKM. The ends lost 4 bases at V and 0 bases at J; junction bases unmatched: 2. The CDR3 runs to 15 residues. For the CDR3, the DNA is TGTGCCAGCAGTTCACTAGCGGGGGCCTCCTACGAGCAGTACTTC. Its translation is CASSSLAGASYEQYF.

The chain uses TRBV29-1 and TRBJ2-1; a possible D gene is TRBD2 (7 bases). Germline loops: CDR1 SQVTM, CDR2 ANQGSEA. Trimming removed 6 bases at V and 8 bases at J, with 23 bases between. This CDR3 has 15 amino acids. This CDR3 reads CSVARGAGEIDEQFF. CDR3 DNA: TGCAGCGTGGCGAGGGGGGCGGGAGAAATCGATGAGCAGTTCTTC.

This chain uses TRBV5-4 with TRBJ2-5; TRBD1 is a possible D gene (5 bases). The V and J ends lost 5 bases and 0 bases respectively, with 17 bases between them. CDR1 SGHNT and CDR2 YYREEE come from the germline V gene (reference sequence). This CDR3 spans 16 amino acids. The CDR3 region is CASSRRRGTYQETQYF. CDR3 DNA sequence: TGTGCCAGCAGTAGGAGAAGGGGCACGTACCAAGAGACCCAGTACTTC. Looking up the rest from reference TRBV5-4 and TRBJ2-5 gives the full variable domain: ETGVTQSPTHLIKTRGQQVTLRCSSQSGHNTVSWYQQALGQGPQFIFQYYREEENGRGNFPPRFSGLQFPNYSSELNVNALELDDSALYLCASSRRRGTYQETQYFGPGTRLLVL.

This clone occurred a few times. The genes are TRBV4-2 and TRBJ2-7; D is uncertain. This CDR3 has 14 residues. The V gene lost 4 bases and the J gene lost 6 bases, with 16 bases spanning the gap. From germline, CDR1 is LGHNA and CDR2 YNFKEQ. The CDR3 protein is CASSPPGLLGEQYF. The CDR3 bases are TGTGCCAGCAGCCCCCCCGGGTTACTTGGCGAGCAGTACTTC.

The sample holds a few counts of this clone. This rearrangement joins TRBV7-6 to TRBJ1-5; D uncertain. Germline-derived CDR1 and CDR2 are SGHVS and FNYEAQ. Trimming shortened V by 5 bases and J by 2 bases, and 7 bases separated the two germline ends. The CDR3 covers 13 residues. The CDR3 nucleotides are TGTGCCAGCAGCGAAGGTGGCAATCAGCCCCAGCATTTT. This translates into CASSEGGNQPQHF. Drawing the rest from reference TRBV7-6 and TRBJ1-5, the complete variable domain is GAGVSQSPRYKVTKRGQDVALRCDPISGHVSLYWYRQALGQGPEFLTYFNYEAQQDKSGLPNDRFSAERPEGSISTLTIQRTEQRDSAMYRCASSEGGNQPQHFGDGTRLSIL.

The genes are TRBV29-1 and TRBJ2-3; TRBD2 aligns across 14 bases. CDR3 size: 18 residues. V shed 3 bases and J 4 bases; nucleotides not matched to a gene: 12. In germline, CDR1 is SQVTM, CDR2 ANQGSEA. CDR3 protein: CSVDSFPGLAGVADTQYF. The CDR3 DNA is TGCAGCGTTGATAGCTTTCCGGGACTAGCGGGAGTGGCAGATACGCAGTATTTT.

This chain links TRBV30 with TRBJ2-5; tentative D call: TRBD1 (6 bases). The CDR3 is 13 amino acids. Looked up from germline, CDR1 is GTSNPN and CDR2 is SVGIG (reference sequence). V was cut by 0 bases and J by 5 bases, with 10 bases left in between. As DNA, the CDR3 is TGTGCCTGGAGTGTAGACAGGACTGAGACCCAGTACTTC. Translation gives CAWSVDRTETQYF.

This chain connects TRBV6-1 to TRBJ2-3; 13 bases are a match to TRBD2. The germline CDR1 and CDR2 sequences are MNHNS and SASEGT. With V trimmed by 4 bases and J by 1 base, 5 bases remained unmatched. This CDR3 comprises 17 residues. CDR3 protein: CASSGLAGGRGTDTQYF. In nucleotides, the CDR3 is TGTGCCAGCAGTGGACTAGCGGGAGGCCGAGGCACAGATACGCAGTATTTT.

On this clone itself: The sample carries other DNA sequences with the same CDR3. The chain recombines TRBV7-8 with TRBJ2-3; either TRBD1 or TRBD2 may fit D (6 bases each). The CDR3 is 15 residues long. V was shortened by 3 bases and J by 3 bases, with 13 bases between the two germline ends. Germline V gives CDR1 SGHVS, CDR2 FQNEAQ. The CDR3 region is CASSLAGGRTDTQYF. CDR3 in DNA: TGTGCCAGCAGCTTGGCCGGGGGCCGAACAGATACGCAGTATTTT.

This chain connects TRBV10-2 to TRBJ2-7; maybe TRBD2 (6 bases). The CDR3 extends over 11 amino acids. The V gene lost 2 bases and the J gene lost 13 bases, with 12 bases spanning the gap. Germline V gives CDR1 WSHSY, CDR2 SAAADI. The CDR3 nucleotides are TGCGCCAGCAGTGAGGGGACTGGACCCTACTTC. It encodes CASSEGTGPYF.

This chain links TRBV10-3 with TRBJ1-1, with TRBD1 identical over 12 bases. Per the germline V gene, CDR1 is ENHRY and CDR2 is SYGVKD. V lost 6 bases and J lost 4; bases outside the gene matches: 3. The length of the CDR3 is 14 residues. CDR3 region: CAISGDRGPTEAFF. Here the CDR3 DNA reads TGTGCCATCAGCGGGGACAGGGGGCCCACTGAAGCTTTCTTT.

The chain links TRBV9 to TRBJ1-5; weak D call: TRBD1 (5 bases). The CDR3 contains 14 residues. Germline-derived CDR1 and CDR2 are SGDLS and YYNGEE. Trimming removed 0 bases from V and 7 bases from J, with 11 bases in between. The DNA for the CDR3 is TGTGCCAGCAGCGTAGGAGGGGTAGGGCAGCCCCAGCATTTT. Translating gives CASSVGGVGQPQHF.

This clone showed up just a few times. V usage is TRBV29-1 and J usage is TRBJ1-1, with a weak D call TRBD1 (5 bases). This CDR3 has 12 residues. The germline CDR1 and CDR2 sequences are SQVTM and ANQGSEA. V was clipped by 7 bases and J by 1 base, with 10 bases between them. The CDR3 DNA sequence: TGCAGCGCTCGACAGCCGAACACTGAAGCTTTCTTT. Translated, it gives CSARQPNTEAFF.

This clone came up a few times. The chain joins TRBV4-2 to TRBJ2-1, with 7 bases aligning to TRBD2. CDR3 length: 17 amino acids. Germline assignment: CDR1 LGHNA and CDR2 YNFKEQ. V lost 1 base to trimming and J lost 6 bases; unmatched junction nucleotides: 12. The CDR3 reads CASSQAPVAGHFNEQFF. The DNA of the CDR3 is TGTGCCAGCAGCCAAGCGCCGGTAGCGGGCCATTTCAATGAGCAGTTCTTC.